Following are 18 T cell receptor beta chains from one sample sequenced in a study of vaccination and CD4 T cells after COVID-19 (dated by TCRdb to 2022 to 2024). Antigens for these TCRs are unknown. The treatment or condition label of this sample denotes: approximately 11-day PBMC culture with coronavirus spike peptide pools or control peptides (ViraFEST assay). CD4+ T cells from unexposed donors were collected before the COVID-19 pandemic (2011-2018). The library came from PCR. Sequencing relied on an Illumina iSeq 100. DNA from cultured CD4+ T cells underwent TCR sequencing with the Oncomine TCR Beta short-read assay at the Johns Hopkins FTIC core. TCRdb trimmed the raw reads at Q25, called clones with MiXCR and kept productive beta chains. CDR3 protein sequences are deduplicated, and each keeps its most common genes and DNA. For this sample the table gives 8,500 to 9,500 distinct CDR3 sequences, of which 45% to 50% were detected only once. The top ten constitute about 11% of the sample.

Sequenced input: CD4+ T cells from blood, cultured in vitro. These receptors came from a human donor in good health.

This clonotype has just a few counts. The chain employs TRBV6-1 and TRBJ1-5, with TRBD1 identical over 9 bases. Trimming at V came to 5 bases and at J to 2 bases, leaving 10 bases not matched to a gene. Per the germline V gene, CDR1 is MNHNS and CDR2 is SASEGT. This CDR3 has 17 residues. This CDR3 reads CASSRGTGQVGNQPQHF. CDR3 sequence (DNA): TGTGCCAGCAGTAGGGGGACAGGGCAGGTGGGCAATCAGCCCCAGCATTTT.

CDR3 protein: CASSYTSSGGYQETQYF. The DNA of the CDR3 is TGTGCCAGCAGTTACACATCTAGCGGGGGGTACCAAGAGACCCAGTACTTC. The J gene is TRBJ2-5, the V gene TRBV6-5, with TRBD2 identical over 11 bases. The CDR3 is 17 residues long. Germline V gives CDR1 MNHEY, CDR2 SVGAGI. The V gene end was trimmed by 2 bases and the J gene end by 0 bases; junction bases not matched to a gene: 5.

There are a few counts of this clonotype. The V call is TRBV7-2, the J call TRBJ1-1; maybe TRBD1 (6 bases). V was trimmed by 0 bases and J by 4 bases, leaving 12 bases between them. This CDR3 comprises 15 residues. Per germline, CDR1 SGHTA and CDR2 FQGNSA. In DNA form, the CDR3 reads TGTGCCAGCAGCTTAGCACAGGGCGGGGGCACTGAAGCTTTCTTT. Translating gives CASSLAQGGGTEAFF.

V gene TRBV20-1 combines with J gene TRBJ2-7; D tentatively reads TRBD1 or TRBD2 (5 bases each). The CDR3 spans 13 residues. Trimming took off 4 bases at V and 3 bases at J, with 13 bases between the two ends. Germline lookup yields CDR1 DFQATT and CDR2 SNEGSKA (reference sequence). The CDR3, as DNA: TGCAGTGCTAAGGGACCGGCAATCTACGAGCAGTACTTC. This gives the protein CSAKGPAIYEQYF.

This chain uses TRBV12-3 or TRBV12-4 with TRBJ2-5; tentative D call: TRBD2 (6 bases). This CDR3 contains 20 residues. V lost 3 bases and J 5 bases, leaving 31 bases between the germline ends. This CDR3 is CASSFGIRSWGDAQRETQYF. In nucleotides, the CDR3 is TGTGCCAGCAGTTTTGGAATAAGGTCCTGGGGGGACGCTCAACGGGAGACCCAGTACTTC.

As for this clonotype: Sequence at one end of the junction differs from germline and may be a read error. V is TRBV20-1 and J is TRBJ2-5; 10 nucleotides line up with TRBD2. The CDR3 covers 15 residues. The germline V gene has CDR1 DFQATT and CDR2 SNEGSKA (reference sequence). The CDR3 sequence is CSASGGRGSQETQYF. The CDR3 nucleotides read TGCAGCGCTAGCGGGGGCCGAGGAAGCCAAGAGACCCAGTACTTC.

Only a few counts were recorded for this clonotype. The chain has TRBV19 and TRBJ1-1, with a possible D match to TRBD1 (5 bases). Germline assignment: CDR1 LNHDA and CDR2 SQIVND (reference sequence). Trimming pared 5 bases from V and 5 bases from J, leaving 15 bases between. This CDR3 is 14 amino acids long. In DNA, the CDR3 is TGTGCCAGTAGTCTCAGGGTAGTTGGGACTGAAGCTTTCTTT. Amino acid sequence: CASSLRVVGTEAFF. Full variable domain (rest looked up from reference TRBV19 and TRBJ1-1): DGGITQSPKYLFRKEGQNVTLSCEQNLNHDAMYWYRQDPGQGLRLIYYSQIVNDFQKGDIAEGYSVSREKKESFPLTVTSAQKNPTAFYLCASSLRVVGTEAFFGQGTRLTVV.

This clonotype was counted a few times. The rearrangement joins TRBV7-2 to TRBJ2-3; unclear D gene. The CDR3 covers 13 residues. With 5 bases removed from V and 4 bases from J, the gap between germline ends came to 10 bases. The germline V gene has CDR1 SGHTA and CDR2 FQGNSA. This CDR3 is CASSPLIADTQYF. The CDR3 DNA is TGTGCCAGCAGCCCACTTATAGCAGATACGCAGTATTTT.

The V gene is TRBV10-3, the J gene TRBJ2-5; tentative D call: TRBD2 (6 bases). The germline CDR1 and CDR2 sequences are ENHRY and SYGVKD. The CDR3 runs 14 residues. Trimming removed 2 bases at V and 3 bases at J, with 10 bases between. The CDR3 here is CAISENGGEETQYF. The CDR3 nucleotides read TGTGCCATCAGTGAGAACGGGGGAGAAGAGACCCAGTACTTC.

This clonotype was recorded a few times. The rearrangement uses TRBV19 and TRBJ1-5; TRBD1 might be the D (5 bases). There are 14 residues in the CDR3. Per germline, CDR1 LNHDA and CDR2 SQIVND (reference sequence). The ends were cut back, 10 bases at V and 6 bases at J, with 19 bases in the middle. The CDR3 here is CATREGRLLQPQHF. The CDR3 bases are TGTGCCACCCGGGAGGGGCGCTTGCTTCAGCCCCAGCATTTT.

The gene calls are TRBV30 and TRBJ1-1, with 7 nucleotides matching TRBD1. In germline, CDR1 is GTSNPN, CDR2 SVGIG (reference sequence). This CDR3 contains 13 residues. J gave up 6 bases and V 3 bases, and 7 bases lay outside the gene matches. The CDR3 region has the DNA TGTGCCTGGAGAAGGGGGCGCTGGGCTGAAGCTTTCTTT. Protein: CAWRRGRWAEAFF.

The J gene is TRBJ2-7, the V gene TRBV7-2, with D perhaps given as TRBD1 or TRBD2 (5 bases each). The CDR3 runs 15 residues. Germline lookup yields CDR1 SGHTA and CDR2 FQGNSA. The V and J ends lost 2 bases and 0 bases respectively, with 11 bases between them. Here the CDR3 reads CASSLRGRDSYEQYF. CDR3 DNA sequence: TGTGCCAGCAGCTTACGGGGCAGGGACTCCTACGAGCAGTACTTC. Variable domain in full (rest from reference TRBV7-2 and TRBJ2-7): GAGVSQSPSNKVTEKGKDVELRCDPISGHTALYWYRQSLGQGLEFLIYFQGNSAPDKSGLPSDRFSAERTGGSVSTLTIQRTQQEDSAVYLCASSLRGRDSYEQYFGPGTRLTVT.

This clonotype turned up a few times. CDR3 in amino acids: CASSLGQPGLYGYTF. The CDR3 DNA follows: TGTGCCAGCAGCTTGGGGCAGCCGGGACTCTATGGCTACACCTTC. The chain links TRBV5-4 to TRBJ1-2; tentative D call: TRBD1 (5 bases). CDR3 size: 15 residues. Germline V gives CDR1 SGHNT, CDR2 YYREEE (reference sequence). The germline V and J ends were trimmed by 0 bases and 4 bases, with 13 bases remaining between them.

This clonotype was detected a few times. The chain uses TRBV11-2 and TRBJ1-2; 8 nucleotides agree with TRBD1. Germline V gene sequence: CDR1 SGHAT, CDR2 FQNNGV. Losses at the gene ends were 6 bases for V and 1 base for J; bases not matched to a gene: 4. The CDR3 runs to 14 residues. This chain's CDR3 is CASRGGQGNYGYTF. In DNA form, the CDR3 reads TGTGCCAGCAGGGGTGGACAGGGTAACTATGGCTACACCTTC.

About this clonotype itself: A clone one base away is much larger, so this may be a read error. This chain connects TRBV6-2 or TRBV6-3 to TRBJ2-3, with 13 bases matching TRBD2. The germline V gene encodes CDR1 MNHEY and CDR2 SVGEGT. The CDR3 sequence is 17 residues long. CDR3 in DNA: TGTGCCGGCAGTTACGCTCGGACTAGCGGGGGTCTAGATACGCAGTATTTT. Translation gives CAGSYARTSGGLDTQYF.

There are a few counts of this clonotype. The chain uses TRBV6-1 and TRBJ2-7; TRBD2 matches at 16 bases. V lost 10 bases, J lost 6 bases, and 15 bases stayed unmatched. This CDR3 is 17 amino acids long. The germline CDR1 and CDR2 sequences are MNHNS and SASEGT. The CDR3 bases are TGTGCCACCCGTCCGGGACTAGCGGGGGGGCACGCGGGCGAGCAGTACTTC. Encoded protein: CATRPGLAGGHAGEQYF.

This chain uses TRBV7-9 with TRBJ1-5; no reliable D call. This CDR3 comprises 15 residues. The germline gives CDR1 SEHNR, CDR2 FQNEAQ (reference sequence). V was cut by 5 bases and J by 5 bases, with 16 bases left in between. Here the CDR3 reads CASSPIGLPDQPQHF. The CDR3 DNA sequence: TGTGCCAGCAGCCCCATTGGACTGCCGGATCAGCCCCAGCATTTT.

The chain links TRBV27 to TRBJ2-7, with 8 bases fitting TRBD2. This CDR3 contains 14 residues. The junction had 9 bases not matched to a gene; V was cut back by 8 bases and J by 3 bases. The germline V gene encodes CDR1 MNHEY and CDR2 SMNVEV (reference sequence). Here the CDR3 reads CASRPAGTSYEQYF. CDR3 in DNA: TGTGCCAGCCGGCCTGCCGGGACTAGCTACGAGCAGTACTTC.